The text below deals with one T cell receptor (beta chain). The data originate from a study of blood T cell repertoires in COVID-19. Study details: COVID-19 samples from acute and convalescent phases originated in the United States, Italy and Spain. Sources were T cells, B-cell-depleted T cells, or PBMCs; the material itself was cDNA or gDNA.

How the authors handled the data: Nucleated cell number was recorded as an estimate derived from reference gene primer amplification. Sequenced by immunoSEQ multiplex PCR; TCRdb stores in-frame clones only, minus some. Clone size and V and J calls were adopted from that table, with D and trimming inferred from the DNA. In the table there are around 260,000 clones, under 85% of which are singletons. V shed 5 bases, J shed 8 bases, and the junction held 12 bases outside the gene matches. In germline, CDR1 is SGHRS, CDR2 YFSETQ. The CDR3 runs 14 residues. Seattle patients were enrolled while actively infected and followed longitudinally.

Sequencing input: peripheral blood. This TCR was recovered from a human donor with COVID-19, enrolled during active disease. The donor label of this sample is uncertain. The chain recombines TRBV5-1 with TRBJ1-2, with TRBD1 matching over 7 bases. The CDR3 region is CASRPRQGPGGYTF. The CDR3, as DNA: TGCGCCAGCAGACCCAGACAGGGCCCGGGGGGCTACACCTTC.